This TCR beta chain was recorded in a study of blood T cell repertoires in COVID-19. Whole-study context: Samples came from the United States, Italy and Spain, spanning acute and convalescent COVID-19. Sample material is recorded as cDNA or gDNA derived from T cells, B-cell-depleted T cells, or PBMCs.

The CDR3 spans 12 residues. Trimming removed 4 bases from V and 2 bases from J, with 6 bases in between. The V gene's germline CDR1 is SGHDT and CDR2 YYEEEE. Original analysis: Amplification of reference gene primers provided the estimated nucleated cell counts. Assay: immunoSEQ multiplex PCR; the TCRdb copy retains only in-frame clones and omits some. V and J calls and clone size are those listed in that table; D and trimming were worked out from the DNA. The profile shows tens of thousands of clones, around 89% of them singletons. The clonotype was recovered from a man aged 65-85 years with active or convalescent COVID-19. Sequencing used peripheral blood. The rearrangement uses TRBV5-6 and TRBJ1-2; TRBD1 is a possible D gene (5 bases). CDR3 residues: CASSQGNYGYTF. CDR3 DNA: TGTGCCAGCAGCCAGGGAAACTATGGCTACACCTTC.